One and the same sample provided the 23 T cell receptor beta chains below, sequenced in a study of control samples from healthy donors and cancer patients. The table came from immunoSEQ multiplex PCR; TCRdb's copy has only in-frame clones and leaves some out. The data contain around 55,000 clones, 88% of them singletons. Sequencing input: blood. These receptors were taken from a man aged 45-65 years in good health.

This chain joins TRBV29-1 and TRBJ2-3; D is tentatively TRBD1 or TRBD2 (6 bases each). Germline-derived CDR1 and CDR2 are SQVTM and ANQGSEA. V was pared by 7 bases and J by 6 bases, with 17 bases between. CDR3 length equals 13 residues. CDR3 sequence reads: CSAGRGREDTQYF. DNA of the CDR3: TGCAGCGCCGGACGGGGGCGCGAGGATACGCAGTATTTT.

The rearrangement links TRBV28 to TRBJ1-2; 7 nucleotides line up with TRBD1. Germline lookup yields CDR1 MDHEN and CDR2 SYDVKM. J was trimmed by 9 bases and V by 6 bases; bases with no gene match: 4. This CDR3 is 11 amino acids long. In nucleotides, the CDR3 is TGTGCCAGCAGCGACAGGGCGAGCTACACCTTC. Residues: CASSDRASYTF.

In its sample, this clone was seen once. This chain connects TRBV10-2 to TRBJ2-7; TRBD2 matches 10 bases. With V trimmed by 4 bases and J by 0 bases, 12 bases remained unmatched. Germline V gene lookup returns CDR1 WSHSY and CDR2 SAAADI. The CDR3 totals 18 residues. CDR3: CASSAPKTSGWNSYEQYF. CDR3 in DNA: TGCGCCAGCAGTGCACCAAAGACTAGCGGGTGGAACTCCTACGAGCAGTACTTC.

Worth noting for this clone: At one boundary the junction diverges from the germline segment, which might be a read error. The rearrangement links TRBV13 to TRBJ1-3; D not certain. The CDR3 length is 15 residues. Per germline, CDR1 PRHDT and CDR2 FYEKMQ (reference sequence). CDR3 residues: CASSLGRLSGNTIYF. The DNA for the CDR3 is TGTGCCAGCAGCCTAGGACGGCTGTCTGGAAACACCATATATTTT.

A few counts support this clone. The V gene is TRBV28, the J gene TRBJ2-1; 7 bases are shared with TRBD2. Trimming removed 6 bases from V and 10 bases from J; junction bases left unmatched: 9. CDR1 and CDR2 (germline): MDHEN, SYDVKM. This CDR3 contains 13 residues. In DNA form, the CDR3 reads TGTGCCAGCAGGGAAACGGGACTAAGGGAGCAGTTCTTC. Translating gives CASRETGLREQFF.

J is TRBJ1-1 and V is TRBV6-9; TRBD1 matches at 8 bases. The CDR3 is 14 amino acids. Germline V gives CDR1 MNHGY, CDR2 SVAAGI. V trimming: 7 bases; J trimming: 2 bases; junction bases outside the gene matches: 6. DNA of the CDR3: TGTGCCAGCATCGGAGACAGGGGAAACACTGAAGCTTTCTTT. Protein sequence: CASIGDRGNTEAFF.

V and J are TRBV6-5 and TRBJ1-6; no clear D. The germline gives CDR1 MNHEY, CDR2 SVGAGI. The CDR3 covers 14 residues. Trimming shortened V by 6 bases and J by 9 bases, and 15 bases separated the two germline ends. CDR3 loop: CASRSYTRGSPLHF. In DNA form, the CDR3 reads TGTGCCAGCAGAAGCTATACCAGAGGTTCACCCCTCCACTTT.

This clone was counted a single time. The J gene is TRBJ2-3, the V gene TRBV11-2; TRBD2 aligns across 8 bases. V trimming: 4 bases; J trimming: 2 bases; junction bases outside the gene matches: 5. The germline V gene encodes CDR1 SGHAT and CDR2 FQNNGV. The CDR3 consists of 15 residues. The DNA for the CDR3 is TGTGCCAGCAGCTGGTCTAGCGGGCTCACAGATACGCAGTATTTT. Translation: CASSWSSGLTDTQYF.

V gene TRBV11-3 combines with J gene TRBJ2-5; D ambiguous. Germline-derived CDR1 and CDR2 are SGHNT and YENEEA. Trimming took 3 bases from V and 5 from J, leaving 28 bases between them. The CDR3 totals 19 residues. CDR3 DNA: TGTGCCAGCAGCTTTACCCCCCTTAAGAAGGAGCCGTTGGGTGAGACCCAGTACTTC. This sequence encodes CASSFTPLKKEPLGETQYF.

The chain couples TRBV28 to TRBJ1-1; TRBD1 is a possible D gene (5 bases). V was clipped by 6 bases and J by 1 base, with 18 bases between them. This CDR3 region has 16 residues. Germline CDR1 is MDHEN and CDR2 is SYDVKM. CDR3: CASSLTLGRENTEAFF. The CDR3 nucleotides are TGTGCCAGCAGCCTTACCTTGGGACGGGAGAACACTGAAGCTTTCTTT.

This chain uses TRBV2 with TRBJ2-7; 10 bases line up with TRBD2. V dropped 1 base and J dropped 3; count of bases not matched to a gene: 3. The germline CDR1 and CDR2 sequences are SNHLY and FYNNEI. The CDR3 is made up of 15 amino acids. Written as DNA, the CDR3 is TGTGCCAGCAGTGAAGTAGCGGGAGGACTCTACGAGCAGTACTTC. This codes for CASSEVAGGLYEQYF.

The chain couples TRBV28 to TRBJ1-4; 11 bases line up with TRBD1. Germline-derived CDR1 and CDR2 are MDHEN and SYDVKM. Trimming cost V 8 bases and J 6 bases; bases outside gene matches: 2. The CDR3 is 13 residues long. The CDR3 DNA is TGTGCCAGCCGGGACAGGGGGGATGAAAAACTGTTTTTT. It codes for CASRDRGDEKLFF. Full variable domain (outside the CDR3, taken from reference TRBV28 and TRBJ1-4): DVKVTQSSRYLVKRTGEKVFLECVQDMDHENMFWYRQDPGLGLRLIYFSYDVKMKEKGDIPEGYSVSREKKERFSLILESASTNQTSMYLCASRDRGDEKLFFGSGTQLSVL.

This chain joins TRBV7-8 and TRBJ2-1; 7 nucleotides match TRBD1. This CDR3 contains 13 residues. After removal of 5 bases from V and 6 bases from J, the junction contained 4 bases not matched to a gene. Germline V gives CDR1 SGHVS, CDR2 FQNEAQ. The CDR3 DNA reads TGTGCCAGCAGCGTGGACAGGTCCAATGAGCAGTTCTTC. Residues: CASSVDRSNEQFF.

DNA for the CDR3: TGTGCCAGCAGTACCCCGGGACAGGCTGCCTACGAGCAGTACTTC. Its protein product is CASSTPGQAAYEQYF. The rearrangement joins TRBV28 to TRBJ2-7; 8 bases match TRBD1. CDR3 size: 15 residues. Germline assignment: CDR1 MDHEN and CDR2 SYDVKM. Trimming removed 5 bases from V and 2 bases from J; junction bases left unmatched: 8.

The rearrangement links TRBV5-4 to TRBJ1-2; 12 bases fit TRBD1. The CDR3 contains 14 residues. After removal of 4 bases from V and 8 bases from J, the junction contained 6 bases not matched to a gene. Germline CDR1 reads SGHNT; CDR2 reads YYREEE (reference sequence). The CDR3 sequence is CASSRGQGAEGYTF. DNA for the CDR3: TGTGCCAGCAGCAGGGGACAGGGGGCTGAGGGCTACACCTTC.

V and J are TRBV5-4 and TRBJ2-1; D is unresolved. The ends were cut back, 4 bases at V and 4 bases at J, with 15 bases in the middle. The CDR3 spans 15 residues. The germline V gene encodes CDR1 SGHNT and CDR2 YYREEE (reference sequence). DNA of the CDR3: TGTGCCAGCAGCCCCGGGTTACCCCCGTACAATGAGCAGTTCTTC. This gives the protein CASSPGLPPYNEQFF.

The chain has TRBV5-4 and TRBJ2-1, with 9 bases lining up with TRBD2. Losses at the gene ends were 1 base for V and 6 bases for J; bases not matched to a gene: 8. Germline V lookup: CDR1 SGHNT, CDR2 YYREEE (reference sequence). This CDR3 has 16 residues. CDR3 region: CASSLLLAGGVNEQFF. DNA for the CDR3: TGTGCCAGCAGCTTGCTGCTTGCGGGAGGGGTCAATGAGCAGTTCTTC.

The chain carries TRBV28 and TRBJ2-3; TRBD2 agrees at 13 bases. Germline V gene sequence: CDR1 MDHEN, CDR2 SYDVKM. The V and J ends lost 2 bases and 5 bases, in that order; junction bases with no gene match: 13. The CDR3 totals 19 residues. Here the CDR3 DNA reads TGTGCCAGCAGTTTAAAGGTTAGAGGGACTAGCGGGACGAAAGATACGCAGTATTTT. Translated: CASSLKVRGTSGTKDTQYF.

The chain joins TRBV27 to TRBJ2-7; D could derive from TRBD1 or TRBD2 (5 bases each). The V end lost 6 bases, the J end lost 1 base, and 16 bases lay between the germline ends. This CDR3 has 15 residues. Germline V CDR1 and CDR2: MNHEY, SMNVEV (reference sequence). CDR3 sequence: CASSSGTSPSYEQYF. In nucleotides, the CDR3 is TGTGCCAGCAGCTCCGGGACGAGTCCTTCCTACGAGCAGTACTTC.

V gene TRBV7-8 combines with J gene TRBJ2-2; D uncertain. The CDR3 loop spans 16 amino acids. The ends were cut back, 1 base at V and 1 base at J, with 10 bases in the middle. Germline V gene lookup returns CDR1 SGHVS and CDR2 FQNEAQ. CDR3 DNA: TGTGCCAGCAGCTTAGAGGGTCCAGGGAACACCGGGGAGCTGTTTTTT. Protein sequence: CASSLEGPGNTGELFF. Using reference TRBV7-8 and TRBJ2-2 for the parts outside the CDR3, the full variable domain is GAGVSQSPRYKVAKRGQDVALRCDPISGHVSLFWYQQALGQGPEFLTYFQNEAQLDKSGLPSDRFFAERPEGSVSTLKIQRTQQEDSAVYLCASSLEGPGNTGELFFGEGSRLTVL.

The chain uses TRBV28 and TRBJ1-5; D might be TRBD1 (5 bases). CDR3 length: 14 residues. The germline gives CDR1 MDHEN, CDR2 SYDVKM. Trimming removed 6 bases at V and 4 bases at J, with 13 bases between. CDR3 amino acids: CASSWTPWNQPQHF. CDR3 in DNA: TGTGCCAGCAGCTGGACACCATGGAATCAGCCCCAGCATTTT.

This clone was counted between two and nine times. This chain links TRBV9 with TRBJ2-3, with TRBD2 matching over 8 bases. Germline CDR1 reads SGDLS; CDR2 reads YYNGEE. V was pared by 4 bases and J by 2 bases, with 18 bases of the junction left unmatched. This CDR3 has 19 amino acids. As DNA, the CDR3 is TGTGCCAGCAGCTTCGGGAGCGGGTTGGGACTAGGATCCACAGATACGCAGTATTTT. This translates into CASSFGSGLGLGSTDTQYF.

The chain employs TRBV5-1 and TRBJ1-2, with D possibly being TRBD1 (6 bases). This CDR3 is 14 amino acids long. CDR1 is SGHRS, CDR2 YFSETQ, per germline. V was shortened by 1 base and J by 4 bases, with 11 bases between the two germline ends. The DNA of the CDR3 is TGCGCCAGCAGCTTGTCAACAGGGAGCTATGGCTACACCTTC. Its protein product is CASSLSTGSYGYTF.